This TCR beta chain stems from a study of T cell responses to AZD1222 COVID-19 vaccine. Broader study findings: Rises in breadth and depth of Spike-specific TCRs came after two AZD1222 doses. Across spike, vaccine-associated CD4 TCRs were found, dominant at 160-218 and 743-854. The sample set comprised mostly white British donors with more females, and clonal diversity was possibly underestimated.

On this clone: Its cognate antigen is unknown.

TCRdb's copy holds only in-frame clones and misses some; the assay was immunoSEQ multiplex PCR. The sample consists of roughly 100,000 clones, roughly 91% of them appearing once. The CDR3 sequence is 15 residues long. Trimming shortened V by 2 bases and J by 4 bases, and 9 bases separated the two germline ends. Looked up from germline, CDR1 is SGHTA and CDR2 is FQGNSA. The TCR comes from an adult in good health. Sequences were derived from peripheral blood, sampled on day 0 of AZD1222 vaccination. The rearrangement joins TRBV7-2 to TRBJ1-6; no reliable D call. The chain's CDR3 is CASSLNRPYNSPLHF. CDR3 DNA: TGTGCCAGCAGCTTAAACCGGCCTTATAATTCACCCCTCCACTTT.